These 12 T cell receptor beta chains were sequenced from one sample in a study of cytomegalovirus exposure and HLA in healthy donors. This PCR relied on a set of 60 Vbeta primers and 13 Jbeta primers. Repertoires were generated with immunoSEQ multiplex PCR, while TCRdb's copy carries only in-frame clones and drops some. This sample yields 90,000 to 140,000 clones, of which approximately 79% are seen a single time; 6.5% to 8.5% belongs to the top ten. Material for sequencing was PBMCs. All receptors derive from a man aged 25 to 40 in good health and CMV-seropositive.

The chain links TRBV9 to TRBJ2-1, with D tentatively TRBD1 (5 bases). Germline assignment: CDR1 SGDLS and CDR2 YYNGEE. This CDR3 contains 12 residues. The V and J ends lost 3 bases and 4 bases respectively, with 5 bases between them. CDR3 sequence reads: CASSEGYNEQFF. In DNA, the CDR3 is TGTGCCAGCAGCGAGGGGTACAATGAGCAGTTCTTC.

This clone was seen only once. V gene TRBV29-1 combines with J gene TRBJ1-1; D not certain. CDR3 length equals 13 residues. V gave up 4 bases and J gave up 0 bases, with 9 bases separating them. The germline CDR1 and CDR2 sequences are SQVTM and ANQGSEA. In DNA, the CDR3 is TGCAGCGTTGCCCCACAGATGAACACTGAAGCTTTCTTT. It codes for CSVAPQMNTEAFF.

The gene calls are TRBV5-4 and TRBJ2-1; 11 bases fit TRBD2. The V gene's germline CDR1 is SGHNT and CDR2 YYREEE (reference sequence). J lost 5 bases, V lost 0 bases, and 4 bases had no gene match. The CDR3 covers 16 residues. Here the CDR3 reads CASSLASGGLNNEQFF. The DNA of the CDR3 is TGTGCCAGCAGCTTGGCTAGCGGGGGGTTAAACAATGAGCAGTTCTTC.

The rearrangement joins TRBV29-1 to TRBJ2-7; 7 bases match TRBD1. J gave up 6 bases and V 6 bases, and 8 bases lay outside the gene matches. The germline V gene encodes CDR1 SQVTM and CDR2 ANQGSEA. This CDR3 region has 12 residues. The CDR3 DNA sequence: TGCAGCGTAAGAGGGGGCGCAGCCGAGCAGTACTTC. Protein product: CSVRGGAAEQYF.

The V gene is TRBV6-1, the J gene TRBJ1-4; the D is unclear. The length of the CDR3 is 12 residues. CDR1 and CDR2 (germline): MNHNS, SASEGT. Trimming pared 2 bases from V and 8 bases from J, leaving 6 bases between. CDR3 bases: TGTGCCAGCAGTGAACCGTCGGAAAAACTGTTTTTT. Translating gives CASSEPSEKLFF.

The chain has TRBV5-8 and TRBJ2-7; 8 bases match TRBD1. This CDR3 is 15 amino acids long. Germline CDR1 reads SGHTS; CDR2 reads YDEGEE. V trimming: 4 bases; J trimming: 4 bases; junction bases outside the gene matches: 10. CDR3 residues: CASSGGRQGWYEQYF. In DNA, the CDR3 is TGTGCCAGCAGCGGGGGTCGACAGGGGTGGTACGAGCAGTACTTC.

Remarks on this clone: Compared with germline, one end of the junction differs, possibly owing to a read error. The chain combines TRBV28 with TRBJ1-4; D is perhaps TRBD1 (5 bases). This CDR3 is built from 14 residues. Germline V gives CDR1 MDHEN, CDR2 SYDVKM. CDR3 loop: CASSLSDYVGGPEF. CDR3 DNA sequence: TGTGCCAGCAGTTTATCGGATTATGTCGGGGGACCAGAATTT.

The chain joins TRBV5-1 to TRBJ1-2; D call uncertain. The CDR3 is 13 amino acids. Trimming cost V 3 bases and J 8 bases, with 14 bases left between them. Germline V gene data show CDR1 as SGHRS and CDR2 as YFSETQ. CDR3 DNA: TGCGCCAGCAGCTCCGGGGAGGGCGGGGGCTACACCTTC. It codes for CASSSGEGGGYTF.

The chain employs TRBV5-1 and TRBJ1-2; weak D call: TRBD1 (5 bases). V lost 0 bases to trimming and J lost 2 bases, with 11 bases between them. This CDR3 has 15 residues. From germline, CDR1 is SGHRS and CDR2 YFSETQ. This CDR3 is CASSLAAGQNYGYTF. DNA for the CDR3: TGCGCCAGCAGCTTGGCGGCAGGGCAAAACTATGGCTACACCTTC.

Comments on this clone: Because it lacks the conserved phenylalanine or tryptophan at the end, this CDR3 is likely a read error. The chain joins TRBV4-3 to TRBJ1-1, with TRBD1 as a possible D gene (6 bases). Trimming cost V 0 bases and J 4 bases, with 12 bases left between them. This CDR3 has 15 amino acids. Germline V gene sequence: CDR1 LGHNA, CDR2 YSLEER. CDR3 DNA sequence: TGCGCCAGCAGCCAAGATGAAGGAGGGGGCACTGAAGCTTTCCTT. Its protein is CASSQDEGGGTEAFL.

This clone was detected only a few times. The chain joins TRBV7-8 to TRBJ2-5; D may be TRBD1 (5 bases). The tail of the sequence fits TRBJ2-7 better, so the J call may be wrong. Germline CDR1 and CDR2: SGHVS and FQNEAQ. The CDR3 extends over 16 amino acids. CDR3 in amino acids: CASSLMGRASAYEQYF. The CDR3, as DNA: TGTGCCAGCAGCTTAATGGGCAGGGCCTCTGCCTACGAGCAGTACTTC.

The chain carries TRBV18 and TRBJ2-7; 11 nucleotides match TRBD1. CDR3 length equals 14 residues. The V gene's germline CDR1 is KGHSH and CDR2 LQKENI. V dropped 5 bases and J dropped 4; count of bases not matched to a gene: 4. The CDR3 sequence is CASSAGTGGYEQYF. CDR3 nucleotides: TGTGCCAGCTCAGCGGGGACAGGGGGTTACGAGCAGTACTTC.